This is a list of T cell receptor beta chains from one sample in a study of cytotoxic CD8 clonotypes in ibrutinib-treated CLL. Sequencing was performed with immunoSEQ multiplex PCR; in TCRdb, only in-frame clones are kept and a portion is missing. The sample shows approximately 140,000 clones, 85% to 95% of them seen only once. The input for sequencing was PBMCs, taken after 12 months of ibrutinib treatment. The origin of the receptors is a human donor with chronic lymphocytic leukemia. The CDR3 runs from the conserved cysteine through the conserved F or W. The D gene is left open where the match is weak. A clone size is listed for some rows: how often the clone was seen (once, few, many), or a class if it is expanded.

D gene: -; clone size: once; V gene: TRBV27; J gene: TRBJ2-6; CDR3 protein: CASSLRTKQGVDSGANVLTF; CDR3 DNA: TGTGCCAGCAGTTTAAGGACGAAACAAGGAGTAGACTCTGGGGCCAACGTCCTGACTTTC
D gene: TRBD1; clone size: few; V gene: TRBV18; J gene: TRBJ1-1; CDR3 protein: CASSRTGVGEAFF; CDR3 DNA: TGTGCCAGCTCTCGTACAGGGGTTGGTGAAGCTTTCTTT
D gene: -; clone size: -; V gene: TRBV19; J gene: TRBJ1-1; CDR3 protein: CASSMWTEDAEAFF; CDR3 DNA: TGTGCCAGTAGTATGTGGACCGAGGACGCTGAAGCTTTCTTT
D gene: TRBD2; clone size: -; V gene: TRBV4-2; J gene: TRBJ2-1; CDR3 protein: CASSQDWYPRRESYNEQFF; CDR3 DNA: TGTGCCAGCAGCCAAGATTGGTATCCCCGGCGGGAGTCCTACAATGAGCAGTTCTTC
D gene: -; clone size: -; V gene: TRBV7-8; J gene: TRBJ1-2; CDR3 protein: CASSPQSPVDGYTF; CDR3 DNA: TGTGCCAGCAGCCCCCAATCTCCAGTCGATGGCTACACCTTC
D gene: -; clone size: -; V gene: TRBV6-5; J gene: TRBJ2-1; CDR3 protein: CASSYALEASYNEQFF; CDR3 DNA: TGTGCCAGCAGTTACGCCCTCGAAGCGTCCTACAATGAGCAGTTCTTC
D gene: -; clone size: -; V gene: TRBV21-1; J gene: TRBJ2-7; CDR3 protein: CASSKAVGGHLYEQYF; CDR3 DNA: TGTGCCAGCAGCAAAGCAGTGGGGGGACATCTCTACGAGCAGTACTTC
D gene: -; clone size: -; V gene: TRBV30; J gene: TRBJ2-3; CDR3 protein: CACGGTDTQYF; CDR3 DNA: TGTGCCTGTGGGGGAACAGATACGCAGTATTTT
D gene: -; clone size: once; V gene: TRBV5-1; J gene: TRBJ1-1; CDR3 protein: CASSGGTANTEAFF; CDR3 DNA: TGCGCCAGCAGCGGGGGGACGGCAAACACTGAAGCTTTCTTT
D gene: TRBD2; clone size: -; V gene: TRBV6-5; J gene: TRBJ2-2; CDR3 protein: CASRASGTNTGELLF; CDR3 DNA: TGTGCCAGCAGGGCTAGCGGGACCAACACCGGGGAGCTGCTTTTT
D gene: -; clone size: -; V gene: TRBV19; J gene: TRBJ2-3; CDR3 protein: CASSIAGRSTDTQYF; CDR3 DNA: TGTGCCAGTAGTATAGCCGGACGGAGCACAGATACGCAGTATTTT
D gene: TRBD1; clone size: -; V gene: TRBV5-1; J gene: TRBJ2-5; CDR3 protein: CASSTGQLQETQYF; CDR3 DNA: TGCGCCAGCAGCACGGGACAGCTACAAGAGACCCAGTACTTC
D gene: -; clone size: -; V gene: TRBV4-2; J gene: TRBJ2-7; CDR3 protein: CASSQNAGTTYEQYF; CDR3 DNA: TGTGCCAGCAGCCAGAACGCCGGGACAACCTACGAGCAGTACTTC
D gene: TRBD1; clone size: -; V gene: TRBV7-8; J gene: TRBJ1-4; CDR3 protein: CASSSFARDSYEKLFF; CDR3 DNA: TGTGCCAGCAGCTCATTTGCTCGGGACAGCTATGAAAAACTGTTTTTT
D gene: TRBD2; clone size: -; V gene: TRBV5-5; J gene: TRBJ2-7; CDR3 protein: CASSGVPGLGVHEQYF; CDR3 DNA: TGTGCCAGCAGCGGCGTACCGGGACTAGGTGTTCACGAGCAGTACTTC
D gene: TRBD2; clone size: -; V gene: TRBV19; J gene: TRBJ2-1; CDR3 protein: CASSEREVYNEQFF; CDR3 DNA: TGTGCCAGTAGCGAGCGGGAGGTATACAATGAGCAGTTCTTC
D gene: -; clone size: -; V gene: TRBV28; J gene: TRBJ2-7; CDR3 protein: CASSLFSGQFSYEQYF; CDR3 DNA: TGTGCCAGCAGTTTATTTTCGGGGCAATTCTCCTACGAGCAGTACTTC
D gene: -; clone size: -; V gene: TRBV19; J gene: TRBJ1-4; CDR3 protein: CASSIDRSGSEKLFF; CDR3 DNA: TGTGCCAGTAGTATAGATCGTTCAGGGTCCGAAAAACTGTTTTTT
D gene: -; clone size: -; V gene: TRBV5-1; J gene: TRBJ2-7; CDR3 protein: CASSLGGTTGSYEQYF; CDR3 DNA: TGCGCCAGCAGCTTGGGTGGGACCACAGGTTCCTACGAGCAGTACTTC
D gene: -; clone size: -; V gene: TRBV19; J gene: TRBJ2-7; CDR3 protein: CASSTARGDYEQYF; CDR3 DNA: TGTGCCAGTAGTACGGCCAGGGGAGACTACGAGCAGTACTTC
D gene: -; clone size: -; V gene: TRBV28; J gene: TRBJ1-4; CDR3 protein: CASSLYGATNEKLFF; CDR3 DNA: TGTGCCAGCAGTTTATACGGAGCAACTAATGAAAAACTGTTTTTT
D gene: -; clone size: -; V gene: TRBV29-1; J gene: TRBJ2-5; CDR3 protein: CSHGTQETQYF; CDR3 DNA: TGCAGCCACGGGACTCAAGAGACCCAGTACTTC
D gene: TRBD2; clone size: -; V gene: TRBV27; J gene: TRBJ2-1; CDR3 protein: CASSYSGRGSDEQFF; CDR3 DNA: TGTGCCAGCAGTTACAGCGGGAGGGGGTCGGATGAGCAGTTCTTC
D gene: -; clone size: -; V gene: TRBV28; J gene: TRBJ1-2; CDR3 protein: CASSDGQSYGYTF; CDR3 DNA: TGTGCCAGCAGTGACGGACAGTCCTATGGCTACACCTTC
D gene: TRBD2; clone size: -; V gene: TRBV7-7; J gene: TRBJ2-2; CDR3 protein: CASSLETSDTGELFF; CDR3 DNA: TGTGCTAGCAGCTTAGAAACTAGCGACACCGGGGAGCTGTTTTTT
D gene: TRBD1; clone size: -; V gene: TRBV4-2; J gene: TRBJ2-5; CDR3 protein: CASSYAGTGSTGETQYF; CDR3 DNA: TGTGCCAGCAGCTACGCCGGGACAGGGTCAACGGGAGAGACCCAGTACTTC
D gene: -; clone size: -; V gene: TRBV19; J gene: TRBJ1-3; CDR3 protein: CASSRGGIGNTIYF; CDR3 DNA: TGTGCCAGTAGCCGGGGGGGCATCGGAAACACCATATATTTT
D gene: -; clone size: once; V gene: TRBV11-2; J gene: TRBJ2-7; CDR3 protein: CASSFAALGEQYF; CDR3 DNA: TGTGCCAGCAGCTTCGCGGCCCTGGGTGAGCAGTACTTC
D gene: TRBD2; clone size: once; V gene: TRBV18; J gene: TRBJ2-7; CDR3 protein: CASSPGLAGDGEQYF; CDR3 DNA: TGTGCCAGCTCACCAGGACTAGCGGGAGATGGCGAGCAGTACTTC
D gene: -; clone size: -; V gene: TRBV4-2; J gene: TRBJ2-1; CDR3 protein: CASSQESGASYNEQFF; CDR3 DNA: TGTGCCAGCAGCCAAGAGAGCGGCGCCTCCTACAATGAGCAGTTCTTC
D gene: -; clone size: -; V gene: TRBV11-2; J gene: TRBJ1-2; CDR3 protein: CASSLETVYGYTF; CDR3 DNA: TGTGCCAGCAGCTTAGAGACGGTCTATGGCTACACCTTC
D gene: -; clone size: -; V gene: TRBV18; J gene: TRBJ1-1; CDR3 protein: CASSLGAMTNTEAFF; CDR3 DNA: TGTGCCAGCTCACTAGGGGCGATGACGAACACTGAAGCTTTCTTT
D gene: -; clone size: once; V gene: TRBV28; J gene: TRBJ1-1; CDR3 protein: CASSFLVGRAFF; CDR3 DNA: TGTGCCAGCAGTTTTTTAGTCGGGCGGGCTTTCTTT
D gene: TRBD1; clone size: -; V gene: TRBV7-2; J gene: TRBJ1-4; CDR3 protein: CASSWTGREDEKLFF; CDR3 DNA: TGTGCCAGCAGCTGGACAGGTCGCGAAGATGAAAAACTGTTTTTT
D gene: -; clone size: -; V gene: TRBV27; J gene: TRBJ1-5; CDR3 protein: CASSLRGSQPQHF; CDR3 DNA: TGTGCCAGCAGTTTGCGGGGCTCTCAGCCCCAGCATTTT
D gene: -; clone size: once; V gene: TRBV7-3; J gene: TRBJ2-3; CDR3 protein: CASSSQGTDTQYF; CDR3 DNA: TGTGCCAGCAGCTCACAGGGCACAGATACGCAGTATTTT
D gene: TRBD1; clone size: -; V gene: TRBV5-1; J gene: TRBJ2-3; CDR3 protein: CASSSGDRITDTQYF; CDR3 DNA: TGCGCCAGCAGCTCTGGGGACAGGATCACAGATACGCAGTATTTT
D gene: -; clone size: -; V gene: TRBV6-1; J gene: TRBJ2-1; CDR3 protein: CATQREQFF; CDR3 DNA: TGTGCCACCCAACGTGAGCAGTTCTTC
D gene: -; clone size: -; V gene: TRBV2; J gene: TRBJ2-7; CDR3 protein: CASGGSLWYEQYF; CDR3 DNA: TGTGCCAGCGGGGGCTCCTTGTGGTACGAGCAGTACTTC
D gene: TRBD1; clone size: few; V gene: TRBV27; J gene: TRBJ1-5; CDR3 protein: CASSQRTGGNQPQHF; CDR3 DNA: TGTGCCAGCAGTCAACGGACAGGGGGCAATCAGCCCCAGCATTTT
D gene: -; clone size: -; V gene: TRBV29-1; J gene: TRBJ2-3; CDR3 protein: CSAAEDTQYF; CDR3 DNA: TGCAGCGCGGCTGAGGATACGCAGTATTTT
D gene: -; clone size: -; V gene: TRBV5-4; J gene: TRBJ2-3; CDR3 protein: CASSSSGAVSTDTQYF; CDR3 DNA: TGTGCCAGCAGCTCCTCAGGTGCGGTCAGCACAGATACGCAGTATTTT
D gene: -; clone size: -; V gene: TRBV27; J gene: TRBJ2-7; CDR3 protein: CASSLKGRGRVTRSYEQYF; CDR3 DNA: TGTGCCAGCAGTTTAAAAGGTCGGGGGCGCGTCACGCGATCCTACGAGCAGTACTTC
D gene: -; clone size: -; V gene: TRBV2; J gene: TRBJ2-7; CDR3 protein: CASSETPYEQYF; CDR3 DNA: TGTGCCAGCAGTGAGACGCCCTACGAGCAGTACTTC
D gene: -; clone size: -; V gene: TRBV7-3; J gene: TRBJ1-1; CDR3 protein: CASNPSGNSPTEAFF; CDR3 DNA: TGTGCCAGCAACCCTAGTGGTAATAGTCCCACTGAAGCTTTCTTT
D gene: -; clone size: -; V gene: TRBV2; J gene: TRBJ2-1; CDR3 protein: CASRPRQGWQFF; CDR3 DNA: TGTGCCAGCAGGCCTAGGCAGGGGTGGCAGTTCTTC
D gene: -; clone size: few; V gene: TRBV5-1; J gene: TRBJ1-1; CDR3 protein: CASSTGANTEAFF; CDR3 DNA: TGCGCCAGCAGCACGGGAGCGAACACTGAAGCTTTCTTT
D gene: TRBD2; clone size: once; V gene: TRBV6-1; J gene: TRBJ2-7; CDR3 protein: CASSSLAGGGYEQYF; CDR3 DNA: TGTGCCAGCAGTTCTCTAGCGGGAGGCGGATACGAGCAGTACTTC
D gene: -; clone size: -; V gene: TRBV6-5; J gene: TRBJ2-1; CDR3 protein: CASSSYLGGNEQFF; CDR3 DNA: TGTGCCAGCAGTTCCTACCTAGGGGGGAATGAGCAGTTCTTC
D gene: TRBD2; clone size: -; V gene: TRBV7-9; J gene: TRBJ2-6; CDR3 protein: CATPPGGRTVGANVLTF; CDR3 DNA: TGTGCCACGCCGCCGGGGGGGCGGACAGTTGGGGCCAACGTCCTGACTTTC
D gene: -; clone size: -; V gene: TRBV20-1; J gene: TRBJ1-1; CDR3 protein: CSAPFFEAFF; CDR3 DNA: TGCAGTGCTCCCTTCTTTGAAGCTTTCTTT
D gene: TRBD2; clone size: -; V gene: TRBV7-3; J gene: TRBJ2-5; CDR3 protein: CASSFTSGGGRETQYF; CDR3 DNA: TGTGCCAGCAGCTTCACTAGCGGAGGAGGACGGGAGACCCAGTACTTC
D gene: -; clone size: -; V gene: TRBV19; J gene: TRBJ2-5; CDR3 protein: CASSLKETQYF; CDR3 DNA: TGTGCCAGTAGTCTGAAAGAGACCCAGTACTTC
D gene: -; clone size: few; V gene: TRBV6-5; J gene: TRBJ1-2; CDR3 protein: CASSVTAGGTYGYTF; CDR3 DNA: TGTGCCAGCAGCGTGACAGCAGGAGGTACCTATGGCTACACCTTC
D gene: TRBD1; clone size: once; V gene: TRBV9; J gene: TRBJ2-1; CDR3 protein: CASSDVGGTAYNEQFF; CDR3 DNA: TGTGCCAGCAGTGACGTGGGTGGGACAGCCTACAATGAGCAGTTCTTC
D gene: -; clone size: -; V gene: TRBV21-1; J gene: TRBJ2-7; CDR3 protein: CASSTRTSGRANYYEQYF; CDR3 DNA: TGTGCCAGCAGCACGAGGACTAGCGGGAGGGCTAATTACTACGAGCAGTACTTC
D gene: -; clone size: -; V gene: TRBV19; J gene: TRBJ2-7; CDR3 protein: CASSRDGITRSYEQYF; CDR3 DNA: TGTGCCAGTAGTCGGGACGGGATAACCAGAAGCTACGAGCAGTACTTC
D gene: TRBD2; clone size: -; V gene: TRBV29-1; J gene: TRBJ2-7; CDR3 protein: CSTQRGSEQYF; CDR3 DNA: TGCAGCACCCAGCGGGGAAGCGAGCAGTACTTC
D gene: -; clone size: -; V gene: TRBV29-1; J gene: TRBJ1-1; CDR3 protein: CSVSDLRANTEAFF; CDR3 DNA: TGCAGCGTCAGCGACCTCCGGGCAAACACTGAAGCTTTCTTT